What follows is one T cell receptor beta chain and its context. Its specificity is not known. TCRdb's copy holds only in-frame clones and misses some; the assay was immunoSEQ multiplex PCR. Altogether 98,000 or so clones are present, nearly 97% being singletons, with the ten largest covering under 0.75%. These data come from a study of cytomegalovirus exposure and HLA in healthy donors. Whole-study results and caveats: Both high specificity and high sensitivity reportedly marked the classifier's diagnosis of cytomegalovirus status. Researchers reported that a few CMV-associated chains were confirmed in vitro as CMV antigen-specific. The study found most TCR sequences rare, yet found some public TCRs in many donors.

There are 14 residues in the CDR3. Trimming shortened V by 4 bases and J by 5 bases, and 15 bases separated the two germline ends. Germline CDR1 reads LNHDA; CDR2 reads SQIVND (reference sequence). J is TRBJ2-7 and V is TRBV19; D might be TRBD1 (6 bases). This receptor was obtained from a young woman in good health and CMV-seronegative. Sequencing used PBMCs. The CDR3 loop is CASSTLTGINEQYF. The DNA for the CDR3 is TGTGCCAGTAGTACTCTCACAGGGATTAACGAGCAGTACTTC.